Listed here is a single T cell receptor beta chain. The sample comes from a study of blood T cell repertoires in COVID-19. Method: immunoSEQ multiplex PCR; TCRdb's copy keeps in-frame clones and lacks some. The table has approximately 80,000 clones, about 68% seen once. The CDR3 covers 16 residues. The ends were cut back, 5 bases at V and 4 bases at J, with 18 bases in the middle. Germline-derived CDR1 and CDR2 are SGHTA and FQGNSA. V is TRBV7-2 and J is TRBJ1-3; tentative D call: TRBD1 (5 bases). The origin of this receptor is a man between 50 and 59 years old with active or convalescent COVID-19. Sequences were obtained from peripheral blood. CDR3 residues: CASSLWGSLGGNTIYF. CDR3 in DNA: TGTGCCAGCAGCCTATGGGGCAGTTTGGGCGGAAACACCATATATTTT.